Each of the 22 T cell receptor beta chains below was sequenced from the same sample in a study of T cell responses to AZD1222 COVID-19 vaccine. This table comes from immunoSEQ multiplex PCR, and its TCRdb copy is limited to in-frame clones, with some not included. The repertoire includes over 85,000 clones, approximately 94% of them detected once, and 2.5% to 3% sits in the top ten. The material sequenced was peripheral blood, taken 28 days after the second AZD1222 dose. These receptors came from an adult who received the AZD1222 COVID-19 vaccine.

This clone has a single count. The CDR3, as DNA: TGCGCCAGCAGCGCGACAGGGGACGTTTCGGAGACCCAGTACTTC. Encoded protein: CASSATGDVSETQYF. The J gene is TRBJ2-5, the V gene TRBV5-1, with 8 positions matching TRBD1. Germline V CDR1 and CDR2: SGHRS, YFSETQ. J was trimmed by 5 bases and V by 4 bases; bases with no gene match: 10. CDR3 length: 15 amino acids. Full variable domain (missing parts from reference TRBV5-1 and TRBJ2-5): KAGVTQTPRYLIKTRGQQVTLSCSPISGHRSVSWYQQTPGQGLQFLFEYFSETQRNKGNFPGRFSGRQFSNSRSEMNVSTLELGDSALYLCASSATGDVSETQYFGPGTRLLVL.

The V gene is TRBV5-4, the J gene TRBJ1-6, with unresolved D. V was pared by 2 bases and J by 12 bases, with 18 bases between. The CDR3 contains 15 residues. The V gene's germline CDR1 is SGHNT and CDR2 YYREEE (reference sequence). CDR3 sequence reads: CASSLGYGGREPLHF. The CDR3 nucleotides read TGTGCCAGCAGCTTAGGATATGGCGGTCGAGAACCCCTCCACTTT.

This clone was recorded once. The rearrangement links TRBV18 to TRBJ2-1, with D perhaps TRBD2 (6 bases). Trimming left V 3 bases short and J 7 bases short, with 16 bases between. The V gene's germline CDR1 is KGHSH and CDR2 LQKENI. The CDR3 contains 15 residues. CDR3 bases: TGTGCCAGCTCACCTCTGGGGGAGGTCAGAAATGAGCAGTTCTTC. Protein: CASSPLGEVRNEQFF.

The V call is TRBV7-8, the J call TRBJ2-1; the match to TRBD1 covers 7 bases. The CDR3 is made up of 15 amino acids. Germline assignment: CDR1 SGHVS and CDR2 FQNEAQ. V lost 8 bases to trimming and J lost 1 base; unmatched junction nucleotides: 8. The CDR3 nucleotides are TGTGCCAGCGGTTCCGGGACAGCATCCTACAATGAGCAGTTCTTC. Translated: CASGSGTASYNEQFF.

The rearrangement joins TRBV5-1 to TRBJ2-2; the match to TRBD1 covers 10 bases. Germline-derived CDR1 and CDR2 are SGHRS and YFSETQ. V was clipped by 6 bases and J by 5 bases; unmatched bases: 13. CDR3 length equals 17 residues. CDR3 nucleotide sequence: TGCGCCAGCACCCAACCCCGGGACAGGGGTAAGACCGGGGAGCTGTTTTTT. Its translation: CASTQPRDRGKTGELFF. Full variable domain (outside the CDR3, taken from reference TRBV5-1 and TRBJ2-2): KAGVTQTPRYLIKTRGQQVTLSCSPISGHRSVSWYQQTPGQGLQFLFEYFSETQRNKGNFPGRFSGRQFSNSRSEMNVSTLELGDSALYLCASTQPRDRGKTGELFFGEGSRLTVL.

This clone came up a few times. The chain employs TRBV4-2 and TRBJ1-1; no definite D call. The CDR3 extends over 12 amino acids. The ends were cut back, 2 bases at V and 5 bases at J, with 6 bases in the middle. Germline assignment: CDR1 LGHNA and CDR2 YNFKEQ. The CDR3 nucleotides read TGTGCCAGCAGCCAATACCGTACTGAAGCTTTCTTT. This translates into CASSQYRTEAFF.

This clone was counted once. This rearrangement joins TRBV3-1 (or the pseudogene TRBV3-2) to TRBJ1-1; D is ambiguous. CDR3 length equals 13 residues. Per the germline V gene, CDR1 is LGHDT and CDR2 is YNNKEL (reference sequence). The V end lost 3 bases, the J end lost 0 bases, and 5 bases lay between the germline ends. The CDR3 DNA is TGTGCCAGCAGCCAGGGGATGAACACTGAAGCTTTCTTT. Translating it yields CASSQGMNTEAFF.

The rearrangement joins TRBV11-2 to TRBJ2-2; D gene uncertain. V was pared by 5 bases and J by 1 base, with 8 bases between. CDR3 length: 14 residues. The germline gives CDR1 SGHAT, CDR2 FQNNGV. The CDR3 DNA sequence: TGTGCCAGCAGCCTCACGGGGAACACCGGGGAGCTGTTTTTT. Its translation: CASSLTGNTGELFF.

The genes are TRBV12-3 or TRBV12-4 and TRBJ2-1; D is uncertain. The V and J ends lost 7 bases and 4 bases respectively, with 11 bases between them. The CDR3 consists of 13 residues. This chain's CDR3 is CASTEGLYNEQFF. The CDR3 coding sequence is TGTGCCAGCACCGAAGGGTTATACAATGAGCAGTTCTTC.

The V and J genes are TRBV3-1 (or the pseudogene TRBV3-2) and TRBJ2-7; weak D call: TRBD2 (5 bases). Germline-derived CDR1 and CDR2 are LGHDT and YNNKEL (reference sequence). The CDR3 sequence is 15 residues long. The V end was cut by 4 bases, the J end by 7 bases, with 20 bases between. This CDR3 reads CASSPQTGPPGEQYF. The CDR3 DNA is TGTGCCAGCAGCCCTCAAACTGGGCCCCCGGGGGAGCAGTACTTC.

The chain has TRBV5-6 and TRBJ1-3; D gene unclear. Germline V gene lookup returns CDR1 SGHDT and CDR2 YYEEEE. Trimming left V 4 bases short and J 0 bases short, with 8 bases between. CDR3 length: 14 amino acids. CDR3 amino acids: CASSTWSSGNTIYF. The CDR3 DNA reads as TGTGCCAGCAGCACTTGGAGCTCTGGAAACACCATATATTTT.

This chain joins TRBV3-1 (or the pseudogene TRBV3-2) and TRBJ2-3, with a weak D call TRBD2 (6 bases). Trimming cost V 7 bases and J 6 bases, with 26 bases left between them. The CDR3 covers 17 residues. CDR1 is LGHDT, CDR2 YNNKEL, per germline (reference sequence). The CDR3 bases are TGTGCCAGCAACCACAAGTGGGAAGCGGGTGGGCTGGATACGCAGTATTTT. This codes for CASNHKWEAGGLDTQYF.

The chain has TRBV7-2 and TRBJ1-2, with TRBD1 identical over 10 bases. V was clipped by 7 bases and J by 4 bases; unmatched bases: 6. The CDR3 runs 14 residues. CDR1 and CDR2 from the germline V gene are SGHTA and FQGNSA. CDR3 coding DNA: TGTGCCAGCACCTCGACAGGGGGCCGCTATGGCTACACCTTC. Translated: CASTSTGGRYGYTF.

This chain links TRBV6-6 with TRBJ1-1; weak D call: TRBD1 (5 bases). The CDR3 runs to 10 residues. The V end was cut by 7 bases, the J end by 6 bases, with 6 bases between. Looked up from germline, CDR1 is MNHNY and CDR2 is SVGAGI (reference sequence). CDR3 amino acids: CASTGPEAFF. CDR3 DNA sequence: TGTGCCAGCACAGGGCCTGAAGCTTTCTTT.

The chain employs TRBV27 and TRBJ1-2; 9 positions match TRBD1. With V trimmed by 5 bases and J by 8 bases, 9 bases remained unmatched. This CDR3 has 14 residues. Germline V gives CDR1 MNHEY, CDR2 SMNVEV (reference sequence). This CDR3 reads CASSAGTGRKGYTF. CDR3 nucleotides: TGTGCCAGCAGTGCCGGGACAGGGAGGAAAGGCTACACCTTC.

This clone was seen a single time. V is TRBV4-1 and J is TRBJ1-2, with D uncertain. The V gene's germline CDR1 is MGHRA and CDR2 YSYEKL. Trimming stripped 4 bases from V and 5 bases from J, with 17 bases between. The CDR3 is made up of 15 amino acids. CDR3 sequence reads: CASSPDQRTVYGYTF. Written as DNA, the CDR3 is TGCGCCAGCAGCCCAGATCAACGGACGGTTTATGGCTACACCTTC.

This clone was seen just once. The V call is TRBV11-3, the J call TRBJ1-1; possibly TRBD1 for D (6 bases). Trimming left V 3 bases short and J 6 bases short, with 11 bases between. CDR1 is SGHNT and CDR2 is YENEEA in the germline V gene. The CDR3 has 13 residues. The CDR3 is CASSFRGGSEAFF. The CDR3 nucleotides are TGTGCCAGCAGCTTCAGGGGTGGATCTGAAGCTTTCTTT.

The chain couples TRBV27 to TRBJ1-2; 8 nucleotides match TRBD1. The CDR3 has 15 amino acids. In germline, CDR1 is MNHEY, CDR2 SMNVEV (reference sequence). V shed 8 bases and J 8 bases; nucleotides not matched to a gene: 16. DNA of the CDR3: TGTGCCAGCCGGCGGCTGGACAGGGAGGCAGAGGGCTACACCTTC. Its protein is CASRRLDREAEGYTF.

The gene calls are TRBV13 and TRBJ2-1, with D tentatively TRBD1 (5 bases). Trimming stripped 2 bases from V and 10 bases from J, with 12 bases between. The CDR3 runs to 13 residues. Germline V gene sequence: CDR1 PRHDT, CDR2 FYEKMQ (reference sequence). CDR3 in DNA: TGTGCCAGCAGCTTACTCAGGGTAAACGAGCAGTTCTTC. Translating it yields CASSLLRVNEQFF.

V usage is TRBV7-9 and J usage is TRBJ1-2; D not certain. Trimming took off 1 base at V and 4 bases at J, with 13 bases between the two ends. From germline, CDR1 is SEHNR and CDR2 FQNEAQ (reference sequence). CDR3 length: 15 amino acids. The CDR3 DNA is TGTGCCAGCAGCTTAGGGTACCTCGGGCCCTATGGCTACACCTTC. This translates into CASSLGYLGPYGYTF.

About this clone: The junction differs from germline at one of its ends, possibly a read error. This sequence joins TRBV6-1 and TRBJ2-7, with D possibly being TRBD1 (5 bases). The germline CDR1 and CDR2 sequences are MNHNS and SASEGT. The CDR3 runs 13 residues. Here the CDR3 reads CASREGQRYEQYF. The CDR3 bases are TGTGCCAGCAGGGAAGGACAAAGGTACGAGCAGTACTTC.

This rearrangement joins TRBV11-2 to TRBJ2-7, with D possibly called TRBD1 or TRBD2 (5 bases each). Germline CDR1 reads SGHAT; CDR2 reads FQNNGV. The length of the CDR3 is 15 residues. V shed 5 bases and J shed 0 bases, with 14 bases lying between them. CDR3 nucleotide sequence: TGTGCCAGCAGCCCGGGACGCCTAGGCTCCTACGAGCAGTACTTC. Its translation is CASSPGRLGSYEQYF.